These 17 T cell receptor beta chains share one sample of origin, sequenced in a study of T-cell memory formation after mild COVID-19. MiXCR, applied by TCRdb to the 5' RACE reads, yields one record per CDR3 protein. The sample has 450,000 to 700,000 distinct CDR3 sequences, under 20% seen once. Sequences were obtained from PBMCs or a T cell subset sorted from them (not recorded which). These receptors were collected from an adult woman who had mild COVID-19 (a few samples of this study predate the infection). Cell type and time point are not known.

V is TRBV11-3 and J is TRBJ2-1; weak D call: TRBD2 (5 bases). The germline CDR1 and CDR2 sequences are SGHNT and YENEEA. The CDR3 spans 15 residues. Trimming took 7 bases from V and 0 from J, leaving 13 bases between them. As DNA, the CDR3 is TGTGCCAGCACCCCACTGGGGAGCTCCTACAATGAGCAGTTCTTC. This sequence encodes CASTPLGSSYNEQFF.

This clonotype was recorded at least ten times. The V call is TRBV11-1, the J call TRBJ2-1; D unresolved. The germline V gene encodes CDR1 SGHAT and CDR2 FQDESV (reference sequence). Between the trimmed V and J ends, which lost 5 bases and 6 bases, there was a span of 11 bases. The CDR3 is 13 residues long. In DNA form, the CDR3 reads TGTGCCAGCAGCCCCTATGTAACCAATGAGCAGTTCTTC. Protein sequence: CASSPYVTNEQFF.

The chain recombines TRBV6-5 with TRBJ2-5, with 7 bases aligning to TRBD1. Germline V gene lookup returns CDR1 MNHEY and CDR2 SVGAGI. J was trimmed by 5 bases and V by 4 bases; bases with no gene match: 7. The CDR3 loop spans 14 amino acids. CDR3 sequence reads: CASSWLGGPETQYF. The CDR3 DNA is TGTGCCAGCAGTTGGTTAGGGGGCCCGGAGACCCAGTACTTC.

The rearrangement uses TRBV18 and TRBJ1-5; 11 bases align to TRBD1. Unmatched junction bases numbered 6, after V lost 1 base and J lost 7 bases. The CDR3 spans 16 residues. CDR1 is KGHSH and CDR2 is LQKENI in the germline V gene. DNA of the CDR3: TGTGCCAGCTCACCACAAGGACAGGGGGCAGGACAGCCCCAGCATTTT. Translated: CASSPQGQGAGQPQHF.

The chain uses TRBV18 and TRBJ1-1, with D perhaps TRBD1 (6 bases). V was shortened by 2 bases and J by 10 bases, with 11 bases between the two germline ends. The CDR3 is made up of 12 amino acids. CDR1 is KGHSH, CDR2 LQKENI, per germline. CDR3 in amino acids: CASSPGGSGAFF. CDR3 DNA: TGTGCCAGCTCACCAGGGGGCTCGGGAGCTTTCTTT.

This clonotype was observed a few times. V usage is TRBV7-3 and J usage is TRBJ1-1; weak D call: TRBD1 (5 bases). The CDR3 is made up of 14 amino acids. V lost 0 bases, J lost 2 bases, and 7 bases lay in between. Per the germline V gene, CDR1 is SGHTA and CDR2 is FQGTGA. The CDR3 DNA reads as TGTGCCAGCAGCTTAACAGGGGACAACACTGAAGCTTTCTTT. Its translation: CASSLTGDNTEAFF. Using reference TRBV7-3 and TRBJ1-1 for the parts outside the CDR3, the full variable domain is GAGVSQTPSNKVTEKGKYVELRCDPISGHTALYWYRQSLGQGPEFLIYFQGTGAADDSGLPNDRFFAVRPEGSVSTLKIQRTERGDSAVYLCASSLTGDNTEAFFGQGTRLTVV.

The V gene is TRBV6-1, the J gene TRBJ1-2; D not resolved. Germline V gene data show CDR1 as MNHNS and CDR2 as SASEGT. This CDR3 region has 13 residues. Trimming left V 4 bases short and J 2 bases short, with 8 bases between. The CDR3 DNA follows: TGTGCCAGCAGTGTCGTAGAAAACTATGGCTACACCTTC. This encodes CASSVVENYGYTF.

In this sample, this clonotype turned up a few times. The chain employs TRBV9 and TRBJ2-7, with D possibly being TRBD1 or TRBD2 (5 bases each). V shed 3 bases and J shed 2 bases, with 9 bases lying between them. The CDR3 has 13 residues. Germline loops: CDR1 SGDLS, CDR2 YYNGEE. CDR3 region: CASSAGSTYEQYF. CDR3 in DNA: TGTGCCAGCAGCGCAGGGAGTACCTACGAGCAGTACTTC.

This clonotype came up many times. V is TRBV24-1 and J is TRBJ2-2, with TRBD1 identical over 7 bases. This CDR3 comprises 16 residues. Germline lookup yields CDR1 KGHDR and CDR2 SFDVKD. Germline trimming cut 4 bases from V and 0 bases from J; bases unmatched to any gene: 4. CDR3 amino acids: CATSDRDSPNTGELFF. DNA for the CDR3: TGTGCCACCAGTGACCGGGACAGTCCGAACACCGGGGAGCTGTTTTTT.

This clonotype showed up just a few times. The rearrangement links TRBV7-9 to TRBJ2-1; 10 nucleotides match TRBD2. Trimming took 5 bases from V and 8 from J; bases not matched to a gene: 18. The CDR3 is made up of 18 amino acids. Per germline, CDR1 SEHNR and CDR2 FQNEAQ (reference sequence). The CDR3 region is CASSTTWRRTSGGDEQFF. CDR3 DNA sequence: TGTGCCAGCAGCACGACTTGGCGGCGGACTAGCGGAGGTGATGAGCAGTTCTTC.

The chain combines TRBV19 with TRBJ1-2; perhaps TRBD1 as D (6 bases). The V end was cut by 3 bases, the J end by 5 bases, with 13 bases between. CDR3 length equals 14 residues. Germline assignment: CDR1 LNHDA and CDR2 SQIVND (reference sequence). CDR3 coding DNA: TGTGCCAGTAGTATTTCATGGGACAAGTATGGCTACACCTTC. Its translation: CASSISWDKYGYTF.

This clonotype was seen only a few times. V is TRBV12-3 or TRBV12-4 and J is TRBJ2-3; 7 nucleotides agree with TRBD2. The CDR3 contains 14 residues. J lost 5 bases, V lost 9 bases, and 11 bases had no gene match. The CDR3 coding sequence is TGTGCCAGTTCTGGCGGGAGCTTCAGAGATACGCAGTATTTT. As protein: CASSGGSFRDTQYF.

This chain links TRBV30 with TRBJ2-2; 8 bases fit TRBD1. Germline V gene data show CDR1 as GTSNPN and CDR2 as SVGIG (reference sequence). The CDR3 totals 13 residues. With V trimmed by 0 bases and J by 6 bases, 0 bases remained unmatched. This CDR3 reads CAWSVQGAGELFF. The CDR3 DNA is TGTGCCTGGAGTGTACAGGGGGCCGGGGAGCTGTTTTTT.

This rearrangement joins TRBV29-1 to TRBJ2-2; a possible D gene is TRBD2 (7 bases). Deletions cut 7 bases from V and 4 bases from J, with 19 bases between. The CDR3 sequence is 15 residues long. Germline lookup yields CDR1 SQVTM and CDR2 ANQGSEA. The DNA of the CDR3 is TGCAGCGCCCTGGGGGGGGGGCGCGGCACCGGGGAGCTGTTTTTT. Protein sequence: CSALGGGRGTGELFF.

V is TRBV9 and J is TRBJ2-5, with 7 bases matching TRBD1. V shed 3 bases, J shed 4 bases, and the junction held 6 bases outside the gene matches. Germline assignment: CDR1 SGDLS and CDR2 YYNGEE. The CDR3 consists of 14 residues. This chain's CDR3 is CASSAPGGLETQYF. CDR3 sequence (DNA): TGTGCCAGCAGCGCGCCAGGGGGTCTAGAGACCCAGTACTTC.

This chain connects TRBV24-1 to TRBJ2-1; D possibly corresponds to TRBD1 (6 bases). The length of the CDR3 is 13 residues. Trimming took off 10 bases at V and 3 bases at J, with 12 bases between the two ends. Germline CDR1 reads KGHDR; CDR2 reads SFDVKD. CDR3 nucleotides: TGTGCCACGAAAAAGGGGGACTACAATGAGCAGTTCTTC. It encodes CATKKGDYNEQFF.

The V gene is TRBV4-1, the J gene TRBJ1-6; 12 bases match TRBD1. CDR1 and CDR2 from the germline V gene are MGHRA and YSYEKL. This CDR3 spans 17 amino acids. J lost 8 bases, V lost 1 base, and 6 bases had no gene match. CDR3 residues: CASSQVPGQGADSPLHF. As DNA, the CDR3 is TGCGCCAGCAGCCAAGTCCCGGGACAGGGGGCGGATTCACCCCTCCACTTT.